This TCR beta chain is from a study of T cell responses to AZD1222 COVID-19 vaccine. Looking at the study overall: Second-dose timings of about 4 or about 12 weeks were pooled.

About this clone itself: Its target is not known.

Per germline, CDR1 SNHLY and CDR2 FYNNEI. Trimming shortened V by 4 bases and J by 7 bases, and 10 bases separated the two germline ends. This CDR3 comprises 12 residues. The table came from immunoSEQ multiplex PCR; TCRdb's copy has only in-frame clones and leaves some out. Among 130,000 or so clones listed, approximately 88% were seen once. Study observations and caveats: Receipt of two AZD1222 doses was followed by a rise in Spike-specific TCR breadth and depth. Regions 160-218 and 743-854 held dominance among vaccine-associated CD4 TCRs, which spanned spike.

Sequenced here: peripheral blood, sampled on day 0 of AZD1222 vaccination. The receptor was isolated from an adult in good health. The chain carries TRBV2 and TRBJ1-2, with no clear D. The CDR3 region has the DNA TGTGCCAGCAGTGCCCAGGCGTTTGGCTACACCTTC. As protein: CASSAQAFGYTF.